These T cell receptor beta chains were read from a single sample in a study of T cell responses to AZD1222 COVID-19 vaccine. Clones were sequenced by immunoSEQ multiplex PCR, and TCRdb holds only the in-frame ones, with some missing. The repertoire holds under 200,000 clones, with about 92% as singletons. The source was peripheral blood, collected 28 days after the second dose of the MenACWY control vaccine. All receptors come from an adult who received the MenACWY meningococcal vaccine as a control. Both conserved end residues are part of each CDR3. A D gene is named only where the DNA matches it firmly. Clone size, where shown, is once, few, many, or a class for clones that have expanded.

j_call	clone_size	v_call	d_call	cdr3_aa	cdr3_nt
TRBJ1-1	NA	TRBV27	NA	CASSSWTANTEAFF	TGTGCCAGCAGTTCCTGGACAGCGAACACTGAAGCTTTCTTT
TRBJ1-1	NA	TRBV4-1	NA	CASSQAGGGPMNTEAFF	TGCGCCAGCAGCCAGGCCGGGGGCGGCCCTATGAACACTGAAGCTTTCTTT
TRBJ1-3	NA	TRBV15	NA	CATSREGPFFGNTIYF	TGTGCCACCAGCAGAGAAGGGCCTTTCTTTGGAAACACCATATATTTT
TRBJ1-1	NA	TRBV6-5	NA	CASRAGARRDTEAFF	TGTGCCAGCAGGGCAGGGGCCCGGCGGGACACTGAAGCTTTCTTT
TRBJ2-1	NA	TRBV9	NA	CASSVATLLDNEQFF	TGTGCCAGCAGCGTAGCAACGCTACTTGACAATGAGCAGTTCTTC
TRBJ2-1	few	TRBV29-1	NA	CSVEGRLTYNEQFF	TGCAGCGTTGAAGGGAGACTTACTTACAATGAGCAGTTCTTC
TRBJ2-7	NA	TRBV19	TRBD1	CASSRSGTGGYYEQYF	TGTGCCAGTAGTAGATCCGGGACAGGGGGATACTACGAGCAGTACTTC
TRBJ2-5	NA	TRBV18	NA	CASSPLSQETQYF	TGTGCCAGCTCACCACTCTCCCAAGAGACCCAGTACTTC
TRBJ1-5	NA	TRBV9	TRBD1	CASSPTGTGGQPQHF	TGTGCCAGCAGCCCGACCGGGACAGGGGGTCAGCCCCAGCATTTT
TRBJ2-7	NA	TRBV29-1	NA	CSGQTGIFLYEQYF	TGCAGCGGCCAGACTGGCATATTCCTCTACGAGCAGTACTTC
TRBJ2-1	once	TRBV6-2/TRBV6-3	NA	CASSYSTTAYNEQFF	TGTGCCAGCAGTTACTCGACCACCGCCTACAATGAGCAGTTCTTC
TRBJ1-5	NA	TRBV19	NA	CASSIGGPGGNQPQHF	TGTGCCAGTAGTATTGGGGGGCCAGGCGGCAATCAGCCCCAGCATTTT
TRBJ2-1	NA	TRBV5-1	TRBD1	CASSIPGQGFDEQFF	TGCGCCAGCAGCATCCCGGGACAGGGGTTCGATGAGCAGTTCTTC
TRBJ2-2	NA	TRBV9	NA	CASSVLHGSPNTGELFF	TGTGCCAGCAGCGTGCTCCACGGGTCTCCGAACACCGGGGAGCTGTTTTTT
TRBJ1-2	NA	TRBV9	NA	CASSSWTTDDGYTF	TGTGCCAGCAGCTCTTGGACGACGGACGATGGCTACACCTTC
TRBJ2-5	NA	TRBV25-1	TRBD1	CASSDDRGQETQYF	TGTGCCAGCAGTGACGACAGGGGGCAGGAGACCCAGTACTTC
TRBJ2-3	NA	TRBV30	TRBD1	CAWSGQGKGTDTQYF	TGTGCCTGGTCGGGACAGGGAAAGGGCACAGATACGCAGTATTTT
TRBJ1-1	NA	TRBV30	NA	CAWSSYRGEAFF	TGTGCCTGGAGTTCATATAGAGGGGAAGCTTTCTTT
TRBJ2-1	NA	TRBV10-1	NA	CASSETTQNNEQFF	TGCGCCAGCAGTGAGACTACCCAAAACAATGAGCAGTTCTTC
TRBJ1-2	once	TRBV4-3	TRBD1	CASSQAEGARYGYTF	TGCGCCAGCAGCCAAGCCGAGGGGGCTAGGTATGGCTACACCTTC
TRBJ1-2	once	TRBV24-1	NA	CATSGVAGDGYTF	TGTGCCACCAGTGGCGTGGCGGGAGATGGCTACACCTTC
TRBJ1-5	NA	TRBV19	TRBD1	CASSSQGRGNQPQHF	TGTGCCAGTAGCTCACAGGGGAGAGGAAATCAGCCCCAGCATTTT
TRBJ1-5	NA	TRBV12-5	NA	CASGRSYNQPQHF	TGTGCTAGTGGCCGGAGCTACAATCAGCCCCAGCATTTT
TRBJ2-3	NA	TRBV19	TRBD1	CASSLQGADTQYF	TGTGCCAGTAGTCTACAGGGGGCAGATACGCAGTATTTT